The rows below give T cell receptor beta chains drawn from one sample of a study of blood T cell repertoires in COVID-19. Using immunoSEQ multiplex PCR, the repertoire was profiled, and TCRdb retains in-frame clones only, with some absent. The sample yields over 200,000 clones, roughly 87% seen once. The sample taken for sequencing was peripheral blood. These receptors came from a man aged 40-55 years with active or convalescent COVID-19. Each CDR3 is given with its conserved first and last residue. D genes are given only for firm matches. Not every row has a clone size; where given, it reads once, few, many or a size class.

CDR3 | DNA | V | size | D | J
CASSLGTGGAEGYTF | TGTGCCAGCAGTTTAGGGACAGGGGGCGCAGAGGGCTACACCTTC | TRBV28 | few | TRBD1 | TRBJ1-2
CASSLGSGRSYEQYF | TGTGCCAGCAGCTTAGGGAGCGGGAGGTCTTACGAGCAGTACTTC | TRBV7-3 | - | TRBD2 | TRBJ2-7
CASSISVNTEAFF | TGTGCCAGCAGTATCTCTGTGAACACTGAAGCTTTCTTT | TRBV2 | - | - | TRBJ1-1
CASSLAGTGGDMRTYEQYF | TGTGCCAGCAGCTTAGCTGGGACAGGGGGCGATATGCGCACCTACGAGCAGTACTTC | TRBV7-8 | - | TRBD1 | TRBJ2-7
CASSRNRGSPGNTIYF | TGTGCCAGCTCACGAAACAGGGGTTCGCCTGGAAACACCATATATTTT | TRBV18 | - | TRBD1 | TRBJ1-3
CASSPRVAGANVLTF | TGTGCCAGCAGCCCCCGGGTGGCTGGGGCCAACGTCCTGACTTTC | TRBV2 | once | - | TRBJ2-6
CASSWNLAGGPETQYF | TGTGCCAGCAGCTGGAATCTAGCGGGGGGGCCGGAGACCCAGTACTTC | TRBV5-8 | once | TRBD2 | TRBJ2-5
CASSLDRADYGYTF | TGCGCCAGCAGCTTGGACAGGGCGGACTATGGCTACACCTTC | TRBV5-1 | - | - | TRBJ1-2
CSVEKFGDYNEQFF | TGCAGCGTTGAAAAGTTCGGGGACTACAATGAGCAGTTCTTC | TRBV29-1 | - | - | TRBJ2-1
CAISAQETQYF | TGTGCCATCAGTGCGCAAGAGACCCAGTACTTC | TRBV10-3 | - | - | TRBJ2-5
CASSLRGINSRTEAFF | TGTGCCAGCAGCCTCCGGGGGATTAATTCGCGAACTGAAGCTTTCTTT | TRBV7-8 | few | - | TRBJ1-1
CARSGPTKNIQYF | TGTGCCAGGAGCGGACCGACGAAAAACATTCAGTACTTC | TRBV2 | - | - | TRBJ2-4
CASSTSGRPDTQYF | TGTGCCAGCAGTACTAGCGGGCGTCCAGATACGCAGTATTTT | TRBV6-5 | - | TRBD2 | TRBJ2-3
CASSPPGGYTEAFF | TGTGCCAGCAGCCCCCCGGGAGGATACACTGAAGCTTTCTTT | TRBV7-8 | - | - | TRBJ1-1
CASSETGLANYGYTF | TGTGCCAGCAGTGAGACAGGGTTAGCTAACTATGGCTACACCTTC | TRBV2 | - | TRBD1 | TRBJ1-2
CASSSPRGRGEQYF | TGTGCCAGCAGTTCACCCCGGGGCCGGGGGGAGCAGTACTTC | TRBV7-2 | - | - | TRBJ2-7
CASSSGLAESTDTQYF | TGCGCCAGCAGCTCGGGACTAGCGGAGAGCACAGATACGCAGTATTTT | TRBV5-1 | - | TRBD2 | TRBJ2-3
CASSLAGGLKGYEQYF | TGTGCCAGCAGCTTGGCCGGGGGGCTGAAGGGCTACGAGCAGTACTTC | TRBV5-8 | - | - | TRBJ2-7
CASRPDRNYGYTF | TGTGCCAGCAGGCCGGACAGGAACTATGGCTACACCTTC | TRBV12-3/TRBV12-4 | - | TRBD1 | TRBJ1-2
CASSLASGLAGAQETQYF | TGTGCCAGCAGCTTAGCCTCGGGACTAGCGGGGGCCCAAGAGACCCAGTACTTC | TRBV7-2 | - | TRBD2 | TRBJ2-5
CASSRSSGNEKLFF | TGTGCCAGTAGTAGGTCCAGTGGCAATGAAAAACTGTTTTTT | TRBV19 | - | - | TRBJ1-4
CASSLVLGGYYGYTF | TGCGCCAGCAGCTTGGTACTCGGAGGGTACTATGGCTACACCTTC | TRBV5-1 | - | - | TRBJ1-2
CASSVQSGELFF | TGTGCCAGCAGCGTACAGTCCGGGGAGCTGTTTTTT | TRBV9 | - | - | TRBJ2-2
CASSSLSGGAKNEQFF | TGTGCCAGCAGTTCCCTAAGCGGGGGGGCTAAGAATGAGCAGTTCTTC | TRBV2 | - | TRBD2 | TRBJ2-1
CASSYIWREAGELFF | TGTGCCAGCAGTTATATTTGGCGGGAGGCCGGGGAGCTGTTTTTT | TRBV6-6 | - | TRBD2 | TRBJ2-2
CASSLGLAGPITDTQYF | TGCGCCAGCAGCTTGGGACTAGCGGGGCCTATCACAGATACGCAGTATTTT | TRBV5-1 | - | TRBD2 | TRBJ2-3
CASSSRRTSNEKLFF | TGTGCCAGCAGCTCCAGACGGACTTCTAATGAAAAACTGTTTTTT | TRBV7-2 | - | - | TRBJ1-4
CASSGTGGLYNEQFF | TGTGCCAGTAGCGGGACAGGGGGACTATACAATGAGCAGTTCTTC | TRBV19 | once | TRBD1 | TRBJ2-1
CASSPGGENTGELFF | TGTGCCAGCAGTCCGGGGGGCGAAAACACCGGGGAGCTGTTTTTT | TRBV28 | - | - | TRBJ2-2
CASSPGLGGNQPQHF | TGTGCCAGCAGCCCTGGGTTAGGGGGCAATCAGCCCCAGCATTTT | TRBV6-4 | many | - | TRBJ1-5
CASSYLAGAETQYF | TGTGCCAGCAGCTACCTAGCGGGAGCGGAGACCCAGTACTTC | TRBV27 | - | TRBD2 | TRBJ2-5
CASSLNGAAKTFF | TGTGCCAGCAGTCTCAATGGGGCAGCTAAAACTTTCTTT | TRBV6-6 | - | - | TRBJ1-1
CASSYEAANTNYGYTF | TGTGCCAGCAGTTACGAGGCAGCCAACACTAACTATGGCTACACCTTC | TRBV6-6 | - | - | TRBJ1-2
CASSSGTGGVETQYF | TGTGCCAGCAGTTCCGGGACAGGGGGCGTAGAGACCCAGTACTTC | TRBV27 | - | TRBD1 | TRBJ2-5
CASRLQGAGQPQHF | TGTGCCAGTAGGTTACAGGGGGCCGGACAGCCCCAGCATTTT | TRBV19 | - | TRBD1 | TRBJ1-5
CASDVPGQSPTYEQYF | TGTGCCAGCGACGTGCCGGGACAGAGCCCCACCTACGAGCAGTACTTC | TRBV2 | many | TRBD1 | TRBJ2-7
CASTLGTSGTTDTQYF | TGCGCCAGCACCCTCGGGACTAGCGGGACCACAGATACGCAGTATTTT | TRBV5-1 | - | TRBD2 | TRBJ2-3
CASSYSMGGDTEAFF | TGTGCCAGCAGTTACTCAATGGGGGGAGACACTGAAGCTTTCTTT | TRBV6-5 | - | - | TRBJ1-1
CASSERTGVNTEAFF | TGCGCCAGCAGTGAGAGAACAGGGGTGAACACTGAAGCTTTCTTT | TRBV10-2 | - | TRBD1 | TRBJ1-1
CAISAQGAREPQHF | TGTGCCATCAGTGCCCAGGGGGCGAGGGAGCCCCAGCATTTT | TRBV10-3 | - | TRBD1 | TRBJ1-5
CASSYQRLVASKNIQYF | TGTGCCAGCAGTTACCAAAGACTAGTCGCGTCCAAAAACATTCAGTACTTC | TRBV6-2/TRBV6-3 | - | - | TRBJ2-4
CASSPYGPGTANEKLFF | TGTGCCAGCAGCCCGTATGGACCCGGGACAGCTAATGAAAAACTGTTTTTT | TRBV7-2 | - | TRBD1 | TRBJ1-4
CASNTGGLEAFF | TGTGCCAGTAACACGGGGGGACTTGAAGCTTTCTTT | TRBV19 | once | - | TRBJ1-1
CASSEYFEGEGRDTQYF | TGTGCCAGCAGTGAATACTTTGAAGGGGAGGGCCGCGATACGCAGTATTTT | TRBV25-1 | - | TRBD2 | TRBJ2-3
CASSLLGVNSPLHF | TGTGCCAGCAGTTTACTAGGGGTGAATTCACCCCTCCACTTT | TRBV27 | - | - | TRBJ1-6